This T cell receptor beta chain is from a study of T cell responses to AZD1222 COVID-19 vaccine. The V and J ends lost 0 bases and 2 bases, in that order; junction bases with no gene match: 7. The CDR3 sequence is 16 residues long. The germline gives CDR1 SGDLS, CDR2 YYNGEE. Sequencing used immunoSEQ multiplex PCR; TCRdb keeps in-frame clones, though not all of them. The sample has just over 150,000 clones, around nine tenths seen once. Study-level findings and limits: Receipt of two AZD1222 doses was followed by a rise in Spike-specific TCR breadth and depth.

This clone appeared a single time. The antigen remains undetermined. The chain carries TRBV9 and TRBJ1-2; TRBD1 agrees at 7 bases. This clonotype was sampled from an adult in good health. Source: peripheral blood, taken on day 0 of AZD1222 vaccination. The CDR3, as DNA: TGTGCCAGCAGCGTAGCTCTAAGACAGGGCAACTATGGCTACACCTTC. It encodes CASSVALRQGNYGYTF.